The clone carrying this T cell receptor beta chain came up once. The protocol was immunoSEQ multiplex PCR, while the TCRdb copy is restricted to in-frame clones and leaves out a portion. Here the sample spans approximately 90,000 clones, around nine tenths being singletons. The entry originates in a study of blood T cell repertoires in COVID-19. Study in general: Both acute and convalescent COVID-19 samples were obtained from the United States, Italy and Spain.

This receptor was taken from a man between 60 and 70 years old with COVID-19, enrolled during active disease. Material for sequencing was peripheral blood.

The CDR3 reads CAWRRDRSSYNSPLHF. The DNA of the CDR3 is TGTGCCTGGAGGAGGGACAGAAGCTCCTATAATTCACCCCTCCACTTT. The chain employs TRBV30 and TRBJ1-6; 7 bases match TRBD1. The CDR3 spans 16 residues. The V gene end was trimmed by 3 bases and the J gene end by 0 bases; junction bases not matched to a gene: 5. Germline assignment: CDR1 GTSNPN and CDR2 SVGIG (reference sequence).